One and the same sample provided the 15 T cell receptor beta chains below, sequenced in a study of CD8+CD57+ T cells in acquired aplastic anemia. Whoever was chosen for sequencing had shown CD8+CD57+ cell expansion by flow cytometry. Using genomic DNA as the template, TCR beta VDJ and CDR3 profiling was carried out. MiXCR was run by TCRdb on the reads, yielding one entry per CDR3 protein. The sample gives 250,000 to 300,000 distinct CDR3 sequences, 50% to 65% of which show up once; approximately 1.2% is in the top ten. What was sequenced was sorted CD4+, CD8+, or CD8+CD57+ T cells (not recorded which) from PBMCs. Receptor source: a human donor with aplastic anemia.

Here the CDR3 reads CSGGGGLDTQYF. The CDR3 DNA is TGCAGTGGTGGCGGGGGGCTGGATACGCAGTATTTT. The chain carries TRBV20-1 and TRBJ2-3, with TRBD2 identical over 8 bases. With 7 bases clipped from V and 6 bases from J, the junction kept 6 bases outside the gene matches. Germline CDR1 and CDR2: DFQATT and SNEGSKA (reference sequence). This CDR3 is built from 12 residues.

In its sample, this clonotype was seen a few times. This chain connects TRBV15 to TRBJ2-5; 11 nucleotides match TRBD1. The V and J ends lost 7 bases and 5 bases, in that order; junction bases with no gene match: 6. This CDR3 contains 14 residues. Germline V gene lookup returns CDR1 LNHNV and CDR2 YYDKDF (reference sequence). The CDR3 is CATTLDRGHETQYF. Written as DNA, the CDR3 is TGTGCCACCACCTTGGACAGGGGGCATGAGACCCAGTACTTC.

The V call is TRBV6-5, the J call TRBJ2-7, with 8 bases aligning to TRBD1. Germline lookup yields CDR1 MNHEY and CDR2 SVGAGI. CDR3 size: 15 residues. V lost 5 bases and J lost 1; bases outside the gene matches: 7. CDR3: CASSEGQVLSYEQYF. DNA of the CDR3: TGTGCCAGCAGTGAGGGACAGGTGCTTTCCTACGAGCAGTACTTC.

Of note for this clonotype: At one of its ends the junction is not consistent with the germline gene, which may arise from a read error. V and J are TRBV24-1 and TRBJ2-1, with D uncertain. The CDR3 contains 14 residues. In germline, CDR1 is KGHDR, CDR2 SFDVKD. CDR3 DNA: TGTGCCACCAGTGAGCGGCCTCCCTACAATGAGCAGCTCTTC. This codes for CATSERPPYNEQLF.

The chain has TRBV3-1 and TRBJ2-7, with D maybe TRBD2 (5 bases). Trimming cost V 4 bases and J 9 bases, with 13 bases left between them. The CDR3 covers 12 residues. Germline V gives CDR1 LGHDT, CDR2 YNNKEL (reference sequence). CDR3 protein: CASSPGLSGQYF. DNA for the CDR3: TGTGCCAGCAGCCCTGGACTCTCCGGGCAGTACTTC.

V is TRBV10-2 and J is TRBJ1-1; perhaps TRBD1 as D (5 bases). Trimming removed 0 bases at V and 4 bases at J, with 21 bases between. Germline CDR1 reads WSHSY; CDR2 reads SAAADI. The CDR3 runs to 18 residues. The CDR3 DNA is TGCGCCAGCAGTGAGTCGAGGGGTGGAGAAGACGTCTTCACTGAAGCTTTCTTT. It is translated as CASSESRGGEDVFTEAFF.

The rearrangement joins TRBV24-1 to TRBJ2-6, with TRBD1 matching 7 bases. Germline V CDR1 and CDR2: KGHDR, SFDVKD. Trimming at V came to 3 bases and at J to 4 bases, leaving 5 bases not matched to a gene. CDR3 length equals 16 residues. Here the CDR3 reads CATSDGTVTGANVLTF. CDR3 sequence (DNA): TGTGCCACCAGTGATGGGACAGTTACCGGGGCCAACGTCCTGACTTTC.

In its sample, this clonotype was seen many times. The CDR3 region has the DNA TGCAGCGTTGAGAGAGGTCCAAGCGAGCAGTACTTC. This codes for CSVERGPSEQYF. This rearrangement joins TRBV29-1 to TRBJ2-7; D gene uncertain. This CDR3 has 12 residues. The germline gives CDR1 SQVTM, CDR2 ANQGSEA. Trimming removed 3 bases from V and 6 bases from J, with 12 bases in between.

CDR3 bases: TGCAGTGCTAGAGAAGGGGGGAGAGAGTACGAGCAGTACTTC. Translated: CSAREGGREYEQYF. This chain links TRBV20-1 with TRBJ2-7; the D call may be TRBD1 or TRBD2 (6 bases each). The germline gives CDR1 DFQATT, CDR2 SNEGSKA (reference sequence). The CDR3 is made up of 14 amino acids. V was pared by 0 bases and J by 4 bases, with 13 bases between.

V usage is TRBV19 and J usage is TRBJ1-5, with TRBD1 as a possible D gene (6 bases). The ends were cut back, 7 bases at V and 6 bases at J, with 13 bases in the middle. Germline V lookup: CDR1 LNHDA, CDR2 SQIVND (reference sequence). The CDR3 is 13 amino acids. The CDR3 DNA follows: TGTGCCAGTATAGGGGGATTGGGTCAGCCCCAGCATTTT. Its protein product is CASIGGLGQPQHF.

This chain connects TRBV2 to TRBJ1-2, with D perhaps matching TRBD1 (6 bases). V shed 6 bases and J shed 4 bases, with 18 bases lying between them. The CDR3 totals 15 residues. Germline lookup yields CDR1 SNHLY and CDR2 FYNNEI. The CDR3 protein is CASSLSRDMIYGYTF. In DNA form, the CDR3 reads TGTGCCAGCAGCTTATCCCGGGACATGATCTATGGCTACACCTTC.

In this sample, this clonotype turned up many times. This rearrangement joins TRBV5-1 to TRBJ2-5; TRBD2 agrees at 11 bases. The V gene's germline CDR1 is SGHRS and CDR2 YFSETQ. The J segment lost 5 bases and the V segment lost 4 bases, leaving 4 bases of the junction unmatched. The CDR3 covers 14 residues. Here the CDR3 reads CASSPGLAAETQYF. CDR3 nucleotides: TGCGCCAGCAGCCCGGGACTAGCGGCTGAGACCCAGTACTTC. Full variable domain (rest looked up from reference TRBV5-1 and TRBJ2-5): KAGVTQTPRYLIKTRGQQVTLSCSPISGHRSVSWYQQTPGQGLQFLFEYFSETQRNKGNFPGRFSGRQFSNSRSEMNVSTLELGDSALYLCASSPGLAAETQYFGPGTRLLVL.

The V call is TRBV7-2, the J call TRBJ2-3, with D possibly being TRBD2 (6 bases). The V end was cut by 1 base, the J end by 13 bases, with 15 bases between. CDR1 and CDR2 (germline): SGHTA, FQGNSA. The CDR3 totals 13 residues. CDR3 in DNA: TGTGCCAGCAGCTTAGAGGCGGCGGCGGGGAAGTATTTT. The encoded protein is CASSLEAAAGKYF.

This clonotype came up many times. The chain recombines TRBV6-5 with TRBJ1-6; unclear D gene. The CDR3 runs 15 residues. V dropped 5 bases and J dropped 7 bases, with 15 bases sitting between them. In germline, CDR1 is MNHEY, CDR2 SVGAGI. This CDR3 reads CASSAREARNSPLHF. The DNA for the CDR3 is TGTGCCAGCAGTGCCCGGGAGGCCCGGAATTCACCCCTCCACTTT.

At least ten counts were recorded for this clonotype. The V gene is TRBV2, the J gene TRBJ1-2; 10 bases fit TRBD1. The germline CDR1 and CDR2 sequences are SNHLY and FYNNEI. V gave up 9 bases and J gave up 4 bases; unmatched junction bases: 5. The CDR3 runs 13 residues. DNA of the CDR3: TGTGCCAGGAAGGGACAGGGGCTCTATGGCTACACCTTC. Amino acids: CARKGQGLYGYTF.